The rows below give T cell receptor beta chains drawn from one sample of a study of T-cell memory formation after mild COVID-19. TCRdb processed the 5' RACE reads anew with MiXCR; each CDR3 protein has one entry. Among roughly 130,000 distinct CDR3 sequences, 16% were seen once, and the ten largest hold around 14%. Sequenced input: PBMCs or a T cell subset sorted from them (not recorded which). These receptors came from an adult woman who had mild COVID-19 (a few samples of this study predate the infection). Cell type and time point are not known. CDR3s include the opening cysteine and the closing phenylalanine or tryptophan. D genes are given only for firm matches. The size entry is marked missing in some rows and otherwise reads once, few, many or a size class.

.	TRBV7-9	TRBJ2-1	14	.	TGTGCCAGCGAACCGAGTGGTTCGGTTGGTGAGCAGTTCTTC	CASEPSGSVGEQFF
many	TRBV7-2	TRBJ1-3	16	TRBD1	TGTGCCAGCAGCGCTACAGGGGGTGGCAGAGGAAACACCATATATTTT	CASSATGGGRGNTIYF
few	TRBV5-6	TRBJ2-7	15	TRBD1	TGTGCCAGCAGCACGCCGGAGGCAGGGGGCGTAGGGCAGTACTTC	CASSTPEAGGVGQYF
.	TRBV7-6	TRBJ2-3	16	.	TGTGCCAGCAGCCACCCGACAGGCCTCGAAACAGATACGCAGTATTTT	CASSHPTGLETDTQYF
few	TRBV12-3/TRBV12-4	TRBJ2-1	14	.	TGTGCCAGCAGACGTCGGGGAGTCTCCAATGAGCAGTTCTTC	CASRRRGVSNEQFF
.	TRBV7-3	TRBJ1-6	15	.	TGTGCCAGCAGCTTATTCCAGGGAAAAGGATCACCCCTCCACTTT	CASSLFQGKGSPLHF
once	TRBV7-9	TRBJ2-5	15	TRBD1	TGTGCCAGCAGCTTCACAGGGGGCAGTACGGAGACCCAGTACTTC	CASSFTGGSTETQYF
few	TRBV5-6	TRBJ1-2	15	TRBD1	TGTGCCAGCAGCTTGGGGCCAGGGGGGCTCTATGGCTACACCTTC	CASSLGPGGLYGYTF
few	TRBV19	TRBJ2-5	14	.	TGTGCCAGTAGCTGGAAACTAGGACGGGAGACCCAGTACTTC	CASSWKLGRETQYF
few	TRBV13	TRBJ2-1	15	.	TGTGCCAGCAGCTTCGGGTTGGGGGACCCTCTAGAGCAGTTCTTC	CASSFGLGDPLEQFF
few	TRBV7-6	TRBJ1-5	15	TRBD1	TGTGCCAGCAGCCAGGGACAGGGGGCAAAGCAGCCCCAGCATTTT	CASSQGQGAKQPQHF
.	TRBV12-3/TRBV12-4	TRBJ2-7	12	.	TGTGCCAGCAGTTTAGGGAACAGTGAGCAGTACTTC	CASSLGNSEQYF
.	TRBV5-4	TRBJ2-5	14	.	TGTGCCAGCAGCTGGCGGGACAGTCAAGAGACCCAGTACTTC	CASSWRDSQETQYF
.	TRBV30	TRBJ1-5	15	TRBD1	TGTGCCTGGAGTGCCGGGACAGGCCGATCTCAGCCCCAGCATTTT	CAWSAGTGRSQPQHF
.	TRBV5-1	TRBJ1-2	14	TRBD1	TGCGCCAGCAGCGAGGACAGGGGCTACTATGGCTACACCTTC	CASSEDRGYYGYTF
.	TRBV6-5	TRBJ2-3	16	.	TGTGCCAGCAGTCAGTTACATCTTCTTGGGGGGGCCGGTCAGTATTTT	CASSQLHLLGGAGQYF
.	TRBV18	TRBJ1-5	13	.	TGTGCCAGCTCACCACCGGGCAATCAGCCCCAGCATTTT	CASSPPGNQPQHF
few	TRBV5-6	TRBJ2-3	14	.	TGTGCCAGCAGCTGGAACGGAGCCACAGATACGCAGTATTTT	CASSWNGATDTQYF
.	TRBV29-1	TRBJ2-7	12	.	TGCAGCGTTGAGTTGGCAGGGTACGAGCAGTACTTC	CSVELAGYEQYF
.	TRBV7-8	TRBJ2-3	15	TRBD2	TGTGCCAGCAGCTTAGAAACGGGAGGGACAGATACGCAGTATTTT	CASSLETGGTDTQYF
few	TRBV24-1	TRBJ1-2	14	.	TGTGCCACCAGTGATTTTAGGACTAACTATGGCTACACCTTC	CATSDFRTNYGYTF
.	TRBV7-3	TRBJ2-5	16	TRBD2	TGTGCCAGCAGCTTAATGGCGGGAGGTTCCCAAGAGACCCAGTACTTC	CASSLMAGGSQETQYF
few	TRBV9	TRBJ2-3	15	TRBD2	TGTGCCAGCAGCGCAACTAGCGGGGGCACAGATACGCAGTATTTT	CASSATSGGTDTQYF
.	TRBV7-6	TRBJ1-5	14	TRBD1	TGTGCCAGCAGTGACACAGGGGCGAATCAGCCCCAGCATTTT	CASSDTGANQPQHF
few	TRBV5-1	TRBJ2-5	14	TRBD1	TGCGCCAGCAGGACCGGGACAGGGGAAGAGACCCAGTACTTC	CASRTGTGEETQYF
.	TRBV5-1	TRBJ2-1	13	.	TGCGCCAGCAGGACCACCACGGGGGCTTCACAGTTCTTC	CASRTTTGASQFF
.	TRBV4-1	TRBJ2-1	13	.	TGCGCCAGCAGCCGGTACATTGATCTCGAGCAGTTATTC	CASSRYIDLEQLF